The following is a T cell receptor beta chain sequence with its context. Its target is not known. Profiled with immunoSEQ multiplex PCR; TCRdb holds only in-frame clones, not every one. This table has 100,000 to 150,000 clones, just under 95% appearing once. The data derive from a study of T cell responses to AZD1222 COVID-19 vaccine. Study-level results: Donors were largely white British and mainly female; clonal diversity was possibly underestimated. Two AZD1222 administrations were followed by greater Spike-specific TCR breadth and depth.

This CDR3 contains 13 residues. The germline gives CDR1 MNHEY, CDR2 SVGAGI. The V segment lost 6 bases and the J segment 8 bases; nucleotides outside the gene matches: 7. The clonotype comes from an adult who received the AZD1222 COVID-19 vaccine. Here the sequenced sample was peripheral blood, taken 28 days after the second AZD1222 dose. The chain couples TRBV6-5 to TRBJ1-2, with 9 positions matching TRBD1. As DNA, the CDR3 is TGTGCCAGCAGAGAGGGACAGGGAAGGGGCTACACCTTC. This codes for CASREGQGRGYTF.